Shown below are 15 T cell receptor beta chains from a single sample sequenced in a study of OX40 agonist ivuxolimab in advanced cancers. Using immunoSEQ multiplex PCR, the repertoire was profiled, and TCRdb retains in-frame clones only, with some absent. This table holds 50,000 to 70,000 clones, 84% found once. The sequencing here drew on CD4+ or CD8+ T cells sorted from blood, taken in a trial of the OX40 agonist ivuxolimab. The receptor set was obtained from an adult with an advanced solid tumor such as melanoma, head and neck, liver or kidney cancer.

The chain couples TRBV4-3 to TRBJ1-2, with D possibly matching TRBD1 (5 bases). The length of the CDR3 is 16 residues. V lost 0 bases to trimming and J lost 3 bases, with 14 bases between them. Germline V lookup: CDR1 LGHNA, CDR2 YSLEER. The CDR3 protein is CASSQELGAGDYGYTF. CDR3 in DNA: TGCGCCAGCAGCCAAGAACTCGGGGCCGGCGACTATGGCTACACCTTC.

The chain recombines TRBV7-2 with TRBJ2-6; no firm D call. The length of the CDR3 is 16 residues. Germline V gives CDR1 SGHTA, CDR2 FQGNSA. With 5 bases removed from V and 0 bases from J, the gap between germline ends came to 11 bases. CDR3 sequence: CASSPRPNSGANVLTF. The CDR3 region has the DNA TGTGCCAGCAGCCCCCGACCGAACTCTGGGGCCAACGTCCTGACTTTC.

This clone was detected once. The CDR3 reads CASSPTGEGSEAFF. DNA for the CDR3: TGTGCCAGCTCACCCACAGGAGAAGGGTCTGAAGCTTTCTTT. The rearrangement joins TRBV18 to TRBJ1-1; TRBD1 is a possible D gene (5 bases). Trimming left V 3 bases short and J 6 bases short, with 14 bases between. The CDR3 is 14 residues long. Germline V lookup: CDR1 KGHSH, CDR2 LQKENI.

This chain connects TRBV27 to TRBJ2-1; D may correspond to TRBD1 or TRBD2 (6 bases each). This CDR3 is 15 amino acids long. V was trimmed by 6 bases and J by 0 bases, leaving 12 bases between them. CDR1 MNHEY and CDR2 SMNVEV come from the germline V gene (reference sequence). The CDR3 is CASSLGGNSYNEQFF. The CDR3 DNA follows: TGTGCCAGCAGCTTAGGGGGGAACTCCTACAATGAGCAGTTCTTC.

The J gene is TRBJ1-2, the V gene TRBV5-1, with no clear D. The V gene's germline CDR1 is SGHRS and CDR2 YFSETQ. The CDR3 runs 14 residues. With 2 bases removed from V and 4 bases from J, the gap between germline ends came to 12 bases. The CDR3 is CASSFSEASYGYTF. The DNA of the CDR3 is TGCGCCAGCAGCTTTTCCGAGGCCTCCTATGGCTACACCTTC. Drawing the rest from reference TRBV5-1 and TRBJ1-2, the complete variable domain is KAGVTQTPRYLIKTRGQQVTLSCSPISGHRSVSWYQQTPGQGLQFLFEYFSETQRNKGNFPGRFSGRQFSNSRSEMNVSTLELGDSALYLCASSFSEASYGYTFGSGTRLTVV.

The chain joins TRBV14 to TRBJ1-4; no clear D gene. Germline-derived CDR1 and CDR2 are SGHDN and FVKESK. This CDR3 has 13 amino acids. The V gene lost 0 bases and the J gene lost 9 bases, with 8 bases spanning the gap. CDR3 DNA sequence: TGTGCCAGCAGCCAAGATGGACGGCAAAAACTGTTTTTT. Translating gives CASSQDGRQKLFF.

This clone showed up just once. V usage is TRBV28 and J usage is TRBJ2-7, with a possible D match to TRBD2 (5 bases). V was cut by 1 base and J by 2 bases, with 9 bases left in between. Germline assignment: CDR1 MDHEN and CDR2 SYDVKM. This CDR3 contains 14 residues. As DNA, the CDR3 is TGTGCCAGCAGTTTATCGGGGATTGCCTACGAGCAGTACTTC. Its translation: CASSLSGIAYEQYF. The variable domain in full, with the rest retrieved from reference TRBV28 and TRBJ2-7, is DVKVTQSSRYLVKRTGEKVFLECVQDMDHENMFWYRQDPGLGLRLIYFSYDVKMKEKGDIPEGYSVSREKKERFSLILESASTNQTSMYLCASSLSGIAYEQYFGPGTRLTVT.

The chain combines TRBV6-6 with TRBJ1-4; D may be TRBD1 (6 bases). The CDR3 sequence is 16 residues long. V shed 0 bases and J shed 3 bases, with 11 bases lying between them. The germline V gene encodes CDR1 MNHNY and CDR2 SVGAGI (reference sequence). CDR3 residues: CASSYSKGGSNEKLFF. The CDR3 bases are TGTGCCAGCAGTTACTCGAAGGGGGGGTCTAATGAAAAACTGTTTTTT.

CDR3 sequence (DNA): TGTGCCAGCAGCTTCCAAGCGGGGGCGTCCACCGGGGAGCTGTTTTTT. Encoded protein: CASSFQAGASTGELFF. V gene TRBV7-2 combines with J gene TRBJ2-2; TRBD2 aligns across 8 bases. V trimming: 3 bases; J trimming: 4 bases; junction bases outside the gene matches: 7. This CDR3 is built from 16 residues. In germline, CDR1 is SGHTA, CDR2 FQGNSA.

The chain is built from TRBV7-2 and TRBJ2-5, with 9 bases fitting TRBD1. Germline CDR1 and CDR2: SGHTA and FQGNSA. The CDR3 runs 16 residues. V was clipped by 6 bases and J by 5 bases; unmatched bases: 13. CDR3 coding DNA: TGTGCCAGCAGGCCCCTGGACAGGGGAACTACGGAGACCCAGTACTTC. It specifies CASRPLDRGTTETQYF.

V usage is TRBV7-9 and J usage is TRBJ2-1, with TRBD2 matching 11 bases. Germline trimming cut 5 bases from V and 9 bases from J; bases unmatched to any gene: 9. CDR1 and CDR2 from the germline V gene are SEHNR and FQNEAQ (reference sequence). The CDR3 runs 15 residues. The CDR3 sequence: CASSNPSGGRFEQFF. In DNA form, the CDR3 reads TGTGCCAGCAGCAACCCTAGCGGGGGGAGATTTGAGCAGTTCTTC.

The chain links TRBV28 to TRBJ1-3; 9 nucleotides line up with TRBD1. CDR1 is MDHEN, CDR2 SYDVKM, per germline. V lost 6 bases and J lost 3; bases outside the gene matches: 3. The CDR3 is 14 amino acids. The CDR3 sequence is CASRTGGHGNTIYF. CDR3 DNA sequence: TGTGCCAGCAGAACAGGGGGCCATGGAAACACCATATATTTT. Full variable domain (outside the CDR3, taken from reference TRBV28 and TRBJ1-3): DVKVTQSSRYLVKRTGEKVFLECVQDMDHENMFWYRQDPGLGLRLIYFSYDVKMKEKGDIPEGYSVSREKKERFSLILESASTNQTSMYLCASRTGGHGNTIYFGEGSWLTVV.

This chain links TRBV18 with TRBJ2-1; D perhaps matches TRBD2 (5 bases). The CDR3 totals 17 residues. The germline gives CDR1 KGHSH, CDR2 LQKENI. Between the trimmed V and J ends, which lost 6 bases and 0 bases, there was a span of 18 bases. The CDR3 spells CASSPLALLSSYNEQFF. The CDR3, as DNA: TGTGCCAGCTCCCCGCTAGCCCTCCTAAGCTCCTACAATGAGCAGTTCTTC.

The chain is built from TRBV7-8 and TRBJ2-1, with D perhaps TRBD2 (5 bases). CDR1 and CDR2 from the germline V gene are SGHVS and FQNEAQ. The V end lost 5 bases, the J end lost 6 bases, and 17 bases lay between the germline ends. CDR3 size: 15 residues. CDR3 region: CASSRRTRLANEQFF. DNA of the CDR3: TGTGCCAGCAGCCGTAGGACTCGACTGGCCAATGAGCAGTTCTTC.

The chain couples TRBV5-1 to TRBJ1-6, with 9 bases that match TRBD1. CDR3 length equals 16 residues. The V gene's germline CDR1 is SGHRS and CDR2 YFSETQ. V lost 2 bases to trimming and J lost 6 bases; unmatched junction nucleotides: 6. CDR3 sequence reads: CASSLWGQGANSPLHF. The CDR3 DNA sequence: TGCGCCAGCAGCTTATGGGGACAGGGTGCTAATTCACCCCTCCACTTT.